A selection of T cell receptor beta chains follows, all from one sample in a study of T cells in localized non-small cell lung cancer. The method was immunoSEQ multiplex PCR; TCRdb's version includes in-frame clones alone and lacks a portion of them. The data hold tens of thousands of clones, with 82% observed a single time. The material was peripheral blood, obtained before any cancer treatment. These receptor sequences come from a male donor aged 60 or over with stage III squamous cell lung carcinoma. CDR3s include the opening cysteine and the closing phenylalanine or tryptophan. A D gene is named only where the DNA matches it firmly. Only part of the rows carry a size: once, few, many, or a class if the clone is expanded.

v_gene	j_gene	abundance	d_gene	CDR3nt	CDR3aa
TRBV5-4	TRBJ2-1	NA	NA	TGTGCCAGCAGGTCGTGGGGGGGCGACAATGAGCAGTTCTTC	CASRSWGGDNEQFF
TRBV19	TRBJ1-4	NA	NA	TGTGCCAGTAGTATGGGCTTTCGGGCAAAGGCAACTAATGAAAAACTGTTTTTT	CASSMGFRAKATNEKLFF
TRBV9	TRBJ1-2	NA	NA	TGTGCCAGCAGCACGGGCCCGGAGGGTTATGGCTACACCTTC	CASSTGPEGYGYTF
TRBV19	TRBJ1-5	NA	NA	TGTGCCAGTAGTATAGCCGGCGGAGCGGAGCCCCAGCATTTT	CASSIAGGAEPQHF
TRBV6-1	TRBJ2-1	NA	TRBD2	TGTGCCAGTACCGGGACTAGCTCTCACAATGAGCAGTTCTTC	CASTGTSSHNEQFF
TRBV6-6	TRBJ1-5	NA	NA	TGTGCCAGCAGTTACTCGTGGCGAGATCAGCCCCAGCATTTT	CASSYSWRDQPQHF
TRBV11-2	TRBJ1-1	once	NA	TGTGCCAGCAGCTTTGCCCAGGTGCGGGCCACTGAAGCTTTCTTT	CASSFAQVRATEAFF
TRBV5-1	TRBJ2-7	NA	TRBD1	TGCGCCAGCAGAAAGGACAGGGGCTCCTACGAGCAGTACTTC	CASRKDRGSYEQYF
TRBV6-5	TRBJ1-2	NA	TRBD1	TGTGCCAGCAGTACTGGACAGGGCAGATATGGCTACACCTTC	CASSTGQGRYGYTF
TRBV7-8	TRBJ2-5	NA	NA	TGTGCCACCTCTGCCCAAGAGACCCAGTACTTC	CATSAQETQYF
TRBV30	TRBJ1-2	NA	NA	TGTGCCTGGAAAGGGGGGAGGTCCTATGGCTACACCTTC	CAWKGGRSYGYTF
TRBV6-4	TRBJ2-1	NA	TRBD2	TGTGCCAGCAGTGATTTAGCGGGGGGCGCCTACAATGAGCAGTTCTTC	CASSDLAGGAYNEQFF
TRBV18	TRBJ1-1	once	TRBD1	TGTGCCAGCTCACCACCCTCGACAGGGACCACTGAAGCTTTCTTT	CASSPPSTGTTEAFF
TRBV27	TRBJ2-1	NA	TRBD2	TGTGCCAGCAGTTTCTTACTAGCGGGAGGGACGAATGAGCAGTTCTTC	CASSFLLAGGTNEQFF
TRBV2	TRBJ2-5	NA	TRBD1	TGTGCCAGCAGCAGGGACAGCCAAGAGACCCAGTACTTC	CASSRDSQETQYF
TRBV4-2	TRBJ1-2	NA	NA	TGTGCCAGCAGCCAAGAGCTCGCAGGGGACTATGGCTACACCTTC	CASSQELAGDYGYTF
TRBV6-1	TRBJ2-3	NA	TRBD2	TGTGCCAGCAGGGAACGGGCTAGCGGTAGCACAGATACGCAGTATTTT	CASRERASGSTDTQYF
TRBV6-1	TRBJ1-3	NA	NA	TGTGCCAGCGGTCAGTGGGTAGGCTCTGGAAACACCATATATTTT	CASGQWVGSGNTIYF
TRBV18	TRBJ1-5	few	TRBD1	TGTGCCAGCTCACTGGGACAGGGAAATCAGCCCCAGCATTTT	CASSLGQGNQPQHF
TRBV5-1	TRBJ2-6	NA	NA	TGCGCCAGCAGCTTGGGGCACGGATCCCTAAGCTCTGGGGCCAACGTCCTGACTTTC	CASSLGHGSLSSGANVLTF